These T cell receptor beta chains were read from a single sample in a study of blood T cells in healthy people across ages. TCRdb used MiXCR to reprocess the 5' RACE reads, holding one entry per CDR3 protein. The sample lists around 2 million distinct CDR3 sequences; 30% to 40% were seen once. The sample comprised blood. These receptors were taken from a human donor in good health. The CDR3 runs from the conserved cysteine through the conserved F or W. The D gene is left open where the match is weak. Not every row has a clone size; where given, it reads once, few, many or a size class.

>TRBD1|TRBJ2-7|TRBV20-1|few
TGCAGTGCTAGAACAGGGGCAATCAACGAGCAGTACTTC
CSARTGAINEQYF
>NA|TRBJ1-1|TRBV12-3/TRBV12-4|NA
TGTGCCAGCACCCCGGATGGAAATGAAGCTTTCTTT
CASTPDGNEAFF
>NA|TRBJ1-2|TRBV21-1|few
TGTGCCAGCAGCATCCGGGACAGGGTTTTGGGCTATGGCTACACCTTC
CASSIRDRVLGYGYTF
>NA|TRBJ1-5|TRBV5-8|few
TGTGCCAGCAGCTTGGGAGGGTTAGAGCTCCGGCAGCCCCAGCATTTT
CASSLGGLELRQPQHF
>NA|TRBJ2-1|TRBV7-9|NA
TGTGCCAGCAGCCTCCTGGGACGGGGTACGAGTGAGCAGTTCTTC
CASSLLGRGTSEQFF
>TRBD2|TRBJ2-3|TRBV6-1|few
TGTGCCAGCAACCGAGGACTAGCGGGGAAGAGCACAGATACGCAGTATTTT
CASNRGLAGKSTDTQYF
>NA|TRBJ2-5|TRBV7-9|NA
TGTGCCAGCAGCTCTAACCTTGAGGCAGAAGAAGAGACCCAGTACTTC
CASSSNLEAEEETQYF
>TRBD1|TRBJ1-2|TRBV9|many
TGTGCCAGCAGCGGGGCGGACAGGATCGGGCGTGGCTACACCTTC
CASSGADRIGRGYTF
>TRBD1|TRBJ1-2|TRBV30|NA
TGTGCCTGGACTAGGACAGGGGTGGGCTACACCTTC
CAWTRTGVGYTF
>NA|TRBJ1-5|TRBV6-5|few
TGTGCCAGCGGAGGGTACAATCAGCCCCAGCATTTT
CASGGYNQPQHF
>NA|TRBJ1-1|TRBV7-2|few
TGTGCCAGCAGCTTAGCCCGACAGAATGAAGCTTTCTTT
CASSLARQNEAFF
>NA|TRBJ1-2|TRBV7-2|NA
TGTGCCAGCAGCTTAGGGCAGGAATCTATGGGGTACACCTTC
CASSLGQESMGYTF
>NA|TRBJ1-5|TRBV6-6|NA
TGTGCCAGCATGTTACGGGCGGACAATCAGCCCCAGCATTTT
CASMLRADNQPQHF
>NA|TRBJ2-5|TRBV11-2|NA
TGTGCCAGCAGCTTTTACGGTGGGACCCAGTACTTC
CASSFYGGTQYF
>NA|TRBJ2-5|TRBV4-2|NA
TGTGCCAGCAGCTCCAAGAGATACGGTAGGCAAGAGACCCAGTACTTC
CASSSKRYGRQETQYF
>NA|TRBJ2-5|TRBV9|NA
TGTGCCAGCAGCGTCGGGGGCCCTACAGAGCAGTACTTC
CASSVGGPTEQYF
>NA|TRBJ1-4|TRBV5-1|NA
TGCGCCAGCAGCTTGATTGGCGCGGGAAAACCGTTTTTT
CASSLIGAGKPFF
>NA|TRBJ1-1|TRBV6-6|NA
TGTGCCAGCAGTTCAGGGGACACTAAAGCTTTCTTT
CASSSGDTKAFF
>NA|TRBJ2-2|TRBV10-3|NA
TGTGCCCTCACCCACAAGAACACCGGGGAGCTGTTTTTT
CALTHKNTGELFF
>NA|TRBJ1-2|TRBV7-9|NA
TGTGCCAGCAGCTCGCACTGGGGCTACACCTTC
CASSSHWGYTF
>NA|TRBJ1-1|TRBV20-1|NA
TGCAGTGCTAGAAAGGTCAGTAACACTGAAGCTTTCTTT
CSARKVSNTEAFF
>NA|TRBJ1-1|TRBV4-3|NA
TGCGCCAGCAGCCAAGATTTGGCAGGGAGCACTGAAGCTTTCTTT
CASSQDLAGSTEAFF
>NA|TRBJ2-5|TRBV11-2|NA
TGTGCCAGCAGCGCCGTTGGGTCGATGGGGGAGACCCAGTACTTC
CASSAVGSMGETQYF
>TRBD1|TRBJ2-1|TRBV7-8|NA
TGTGCCAGCAGCAAGGGACAGGGAGGGGGCAATGAGCAGTTCTTC
CASSKGQGGGNEQFF
>TRBD2|TRBJ2-1|TRBV6-2/TRBV6-3|NA
TGTGCCAGCAGTTCCCCCCGGACTAGCCCCTTTATTTACAATGAGCAGTTCTTC
CASSSPRTSPFIYNEQFF
>TRBD1|TRBJ2-7|TRBV6-2/TRBV6-3|NA
TGTGCCAGCAGTTTGACAGGGGGCGTTTTGCGGGAGCAGTACTTC
CASSLTGGVLREQYF
>NA|TRBJ2-5|TRBV3-1|once
TGTGCCAGCAGCCACGGGACAGCGGGGGAGCAGTACTTC
CASSHGTAGEQYF
>TRBD2|TRBJ2-1|TRBV7-3|few
TGTGCCAGCAGCTCTAGCGGGGGGGCTTGCAATGAGCAGTTCTTC
CASSSSGGACNEQFF
>NA|TRBJ1-5|TRBV12-3/TRBV12-4|few
TGTGCCAGCAGTTCATCAGGGCAGTTTAATCAGCCCCAGCATTTT
CASSSSGQFNQPQHF
>NA|TRBJ2-5|TRBV9|NA
TGTGCCAGCAGCGCGGGGGATGGATACCTCAAAGAGACCCAGTACTTC
CASSAGDGYLKETQYF
>TRBD1|TRBJ1-5|TRBV5-1|few
TGCGCCAGCAGCTCCCAGCCCGGACAGGGTGATCAGCCCCAGCATTTT
CASSSQPGQGDQPQHF
>NA|TRBJ2-7|TRBV5-1|NA
TGCGCCAGCAGCTCGGACTCGAGCTCCTACGAGCAGTACTTC
CASSSDSSSYEQYF
>NA|TRBJ1-5|TRBV28|NA
TGTGCCAGCAGTTTCATGGGGTCCCATCAGCCCCAGCATTTT
CASSFMGSHQPQHF
>NA|TRBJ1-2|TRBV12-3/TRBV12-4|NA
TGTGCCACTTTGGGGGGGTTGGGTGGCTACACCTTC
CATLGGLGGYTF
>NA|TRBJ2-1|TRBV7-9|NA
TGTGCCAGCAGCCCTAGGTCCACCTTCAATGAGCAGTTCTTC
CASSPRSTFNEQFF
>TRBD1|TRBJ2-1|TRBV7-9|NA
TGTGCCAGCAGCTTAGAACAGACAGGGCACAATGAGCAGTTCTTC
CASSLEQTGHNEQFF
>TRBD1|TRBJ2-5|TRBV4-3|few
TGCGCCAGCAGCCGCGGGACAGGGCCCCGTGAGACCCAGTACTTC
CASSRGTGPRETQYF
>NA|TRBJ2-5|TRBV5-1|NA
TGCGCCAGCAGCTCAGGTATGGCGGGGAGGCGAGAGACCCAGTACTTC
CASSSGMAGRRETQYF
>NA|TRBJ2-7|TRBV5-5|few
TGTGCCAGCAGCCGAACCCCGACAGCCACCGGGGACGAGCAGTACTTC
CASSRTPTATGDEQYF
>TRBD2|TRBJ2-7|TRBV6-5|NA
TGTGCCAGCAGTCGGGGACTAGCGGGGAACGAGCAGTACTTC
CASSRGLAGNEQYF
>NA|TRBJ2-3|TRBV7-2|NA
TGTGCCAGCAGCTTGATACTAACCCCGAATACGCAGTATTTT
CASSLILTPNTQYF
>NA|TRBJ2-4|TRBV25-1|NA
TGTACCAGCAGTGAATATTTCGCGGAAGAGGGGGCCAAAAACATTCAGTACTTC
CTSSEYFAEEGAKNIQYF
>NA|TRBJ2-7|TRBV28|NA
TGTGCCAGCAGGACAATATACGAGCAGTACTTC
CASRTIYEQYF
>TRBD2|TRBJ2-5|TRBV6-5|NA
TGTGCCAGCAGCAAACTAGCGGGTGGGGAGACCCAGTACTTC
CASSKLAGGETQYF
>NA|TRBJ2-3|TRBV6-2/TRBV6-3|few
TGTGCCAGCAGTTTGGAGGGTTTCGGTGGCACAGATACGCAGTATTTT
CASSLEGFGGTDTQYF
>NA|TRBJ2-3|TRBV4-3|few
TGCGCCAGCAGCCAATCGCCCAGGGGTTATGAAGATACGCAGTATTTT
CASSQSPRGYEDTQYF
>NA|TRBJ2-7|TRBV29-1|once
TGCAGCGTTGGGCCTGGGATATATTACGAGCAGTACTTC
CSVGPGIYYEQYF
>NA|TRBJ1-5|TRBV20-1|NA
TGCAGTGCTAGAAAATGGAGCAATCAGCCCCAGCATTTT
CSARKWSNQPQHF
>TRBD1|TRBJ2-3|TRBV6-1|NA
TGTGCCAGCAGTATCTTACAGGGGGCTTCCGCAGATACGCAGTATTTT
CASSILQGASADTQYF
>NA|TRBJ2-4|TRBV7-9|NA
TGTGCCAGCAGCTTTTACGGTCGGAAAGGCGATGAGCAGTACTTC
CASSFYGRKGDEQYF
>NA|TRBJ2-1|TRBV29-1|NA
TGCAGCGCCGCCGAGTCTGACAATGAGCAGTTCTTC
CSAAESDNEQFF
>TRBD1|TRBJ1-5|TRBV6-1|NA
TGTGCCAGCAGTCCCGACCGGACAGGGCTCGGGAGCAATCAGCCCCAGCATTTT
CASSPDRTGLGSNQPQHF
>NA|TRBJ2-7|TRBV12-3/TRBV12-4|NA
TGTGCCAGCAGTGTCGCACGAACCTACGAGCAGTACTTC
CASSVARTYEQYF
>NA|TRBJ2-1|TRBV12-3/TRBV12-4|NA
TGTGCCAGCAGTCGTCCAGGCGCGGGGTACTACAATGAGCAGTTCTTC
CASSRPGAGYYNEQFF
>NA|TRBJ2-6|TRBV9|NA
TGTGCCAGCAGCCTAACCAGTATCTCTGGGGCCAACGTCCGGACTTTC
CASSLTSISGANVRTF